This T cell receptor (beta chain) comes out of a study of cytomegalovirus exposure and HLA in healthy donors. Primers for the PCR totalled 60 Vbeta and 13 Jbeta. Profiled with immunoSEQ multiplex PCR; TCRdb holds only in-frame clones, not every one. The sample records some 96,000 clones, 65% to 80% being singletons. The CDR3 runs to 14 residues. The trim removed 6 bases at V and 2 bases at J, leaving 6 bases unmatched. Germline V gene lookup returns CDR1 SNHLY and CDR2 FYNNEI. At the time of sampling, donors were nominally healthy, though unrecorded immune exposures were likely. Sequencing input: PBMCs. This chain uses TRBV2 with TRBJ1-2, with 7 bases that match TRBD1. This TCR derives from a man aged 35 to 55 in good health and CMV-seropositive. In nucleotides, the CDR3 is TGTGCCAGCAGCAGGGACAGAGGGAACTATGGCTACACCTTC. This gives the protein CASSRDRGNYGYTF. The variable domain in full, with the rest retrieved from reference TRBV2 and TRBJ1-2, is EPEVTQTPSHQVTQMGQEVILRCVPISNHLYFYWYRQILGQKVEFLVSFYNNEISEKSEIFDDQFSVERPDGSNFTLKIRSTKLEDSAMYFCASSRDRGNYGYTFGSGTRLTVV.